This T cell receptor beta chain was recorded in a study of spatial heterogeneity in lung cancer. Time point denoted: sample taken at primary tumor resection. TCRs were sequenced from unsorted whole RNA of tumor, nontumor lung or PBMC. Patients with untreated early-stage non-small cell lung cancer, numbering some 72, were the donors. Findings of the study overall: Expanded tumor TCRs that were ubiquitous appeared in blood more at resection than follow-up.

In its sample, this clonotype ranks as medium-sized. Its cognate antigen is unknown. A unique molecular identifier was carried by every single TCR cDNA molecule. TCRdb re-called the 5' RACE reads with MiXCR, one entry per CDR3 protein. The sample records 10,000 to 12,000 distinct CDR3 sequences, approximately 8.1% being singletons. The starting material was PBMCs, obtained at surgery. The TCR sequence derives from a male donor with early-stage non-small cell lung cancer.

CDR3 amino acids: CASSPGQGAGQPQHF. The CDR3 DNA is TGTGCCAGCAGCCCGGGACAGGGAGCGGGTCAGCCCCAGCATTTT. V and J are TRBV7-8 and TRBJ1-5; 9 bases match TRBD1. V shed 5 bases and J 6 bases; nucleotides not matched to a gene: 8. The CDR3 sequence is 15 residues long. From germline, CDR1 is SGHVS and CDR2 FQNEAQ. The whole variable domain, filled in from reference TRBV7-8 and TRBJ1-5, reads GAGVSQSPRYKVAKRGQDVALRCDPISGHVSLFWYQQALGQGPEFLTYFQNEAQLDKSGLPSDRFFAERPEGSVSTLKIQRTQQEDSAVYLCASSPGQGAGQPQHFGDGTRLSIL.